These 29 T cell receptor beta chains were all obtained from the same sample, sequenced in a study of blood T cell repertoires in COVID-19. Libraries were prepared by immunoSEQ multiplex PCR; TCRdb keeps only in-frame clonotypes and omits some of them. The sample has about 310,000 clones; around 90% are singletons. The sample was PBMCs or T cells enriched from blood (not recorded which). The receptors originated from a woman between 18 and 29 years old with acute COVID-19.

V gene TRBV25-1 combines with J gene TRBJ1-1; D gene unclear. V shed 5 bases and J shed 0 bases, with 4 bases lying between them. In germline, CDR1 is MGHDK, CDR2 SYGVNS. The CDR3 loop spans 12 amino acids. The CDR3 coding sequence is TGTGCCAGCAGTCGGTTGAACACTGAAGCTTTCTTT. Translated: CASSRLNTEAFF.

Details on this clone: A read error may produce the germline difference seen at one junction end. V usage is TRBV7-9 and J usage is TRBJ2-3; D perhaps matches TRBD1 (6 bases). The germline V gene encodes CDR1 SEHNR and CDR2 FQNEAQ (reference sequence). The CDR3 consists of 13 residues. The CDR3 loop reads CASSLAGVDTQYF. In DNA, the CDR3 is TGTGCCAGCAGCCTAGCAGGGGTAGATACGCAGTATTTT.

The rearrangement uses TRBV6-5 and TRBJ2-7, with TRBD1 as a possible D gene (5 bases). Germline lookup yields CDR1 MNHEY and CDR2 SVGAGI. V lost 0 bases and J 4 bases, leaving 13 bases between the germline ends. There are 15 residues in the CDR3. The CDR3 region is CASSYSNGHLYEQYF. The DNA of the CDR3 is TGTGCCAGCAGTTACTCGAACGGACATCTTTACGAGCAGTACTTC.

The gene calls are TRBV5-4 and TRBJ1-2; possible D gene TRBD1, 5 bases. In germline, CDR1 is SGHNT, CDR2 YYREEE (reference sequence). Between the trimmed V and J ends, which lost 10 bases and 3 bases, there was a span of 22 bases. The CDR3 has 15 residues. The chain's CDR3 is CASTGGGPGDYGYTF. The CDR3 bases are TGTGCCTCGACGGGGGGAGGCCCGGGGGACTATGGCTACACCTTC.

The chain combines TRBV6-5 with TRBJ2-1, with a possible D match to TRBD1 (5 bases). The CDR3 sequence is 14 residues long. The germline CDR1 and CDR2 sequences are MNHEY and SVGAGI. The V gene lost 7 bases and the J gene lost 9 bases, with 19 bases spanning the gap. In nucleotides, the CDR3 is TGTGCCAGCACCGAAGGGGCAGGACCCATTGAGCAGTTCTTC. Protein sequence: CASTEGAGPIEQFF.

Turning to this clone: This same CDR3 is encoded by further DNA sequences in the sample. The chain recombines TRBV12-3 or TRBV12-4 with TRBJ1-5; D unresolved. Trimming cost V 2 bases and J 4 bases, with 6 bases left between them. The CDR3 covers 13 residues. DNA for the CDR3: TGTGCCAGCAGTTTAAGAGGGAATCAGCCCCAGCATTTT. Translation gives CASSLRGNQPQHF.

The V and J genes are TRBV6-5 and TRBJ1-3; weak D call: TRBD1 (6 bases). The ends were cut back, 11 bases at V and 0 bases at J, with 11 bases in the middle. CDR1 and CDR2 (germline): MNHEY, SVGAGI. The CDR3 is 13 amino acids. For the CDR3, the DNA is TGTGCCTCGAAACAGGGCTCTGGAAACACCATATATTTT. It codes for CASKQGSGNTIYF.

The CDR3 region is CSVEGEQGQTQYF. In DNA form, the CDR3 reads TGCAGCGTTGAAGGGGAACAGGGACAGACCCAGTACTTC. The chain couples TRBV29-1 to TRBJ2-5; weak D call: TRBD1 (6 bases). The CDR3 sequence is 13 residues long. V was trimmed by 1 base and J by 6 bases, leaving 12 bases between them. The germline V gene encodes CDR1 SQVTM and CDR2 ANQGSEA.

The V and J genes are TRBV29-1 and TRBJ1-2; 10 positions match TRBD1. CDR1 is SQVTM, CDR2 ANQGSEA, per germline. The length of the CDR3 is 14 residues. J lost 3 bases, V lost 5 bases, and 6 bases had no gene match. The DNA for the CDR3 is TGCAGCGTTCGGGCAGGACAGGGGGACTATGGCTACACCTTC. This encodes CSVRAGQGDYGYTF.

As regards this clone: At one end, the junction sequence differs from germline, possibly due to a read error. CDR3 residues: CASGVDYYSYNEQFF. The CDR3 bases are TGTGCCAGCGGCGTCGACTATTACTCCTACAATGAGCAGTTCTTC. The chain joins TRBV9 to TRBJ2-1; weak D call: TRBD2 (5 bases). The germline V gene has CDR1 SGDLS and CDR2 YYNGEE. The CDR3 covers 15 residues. The full variable domain, rest sourced from reference TRBV9 and TRBJ2-1, is DSGVTQTPKHLITATGQRVTLRCSPRSGDLSVYWYQQSLDQGLQFLIQYYNGEERAKGNILERFSAQQFPDLHSELNLSSLELGDSALYFCASGVDYYSYNEQFFGPGTRLTVL.

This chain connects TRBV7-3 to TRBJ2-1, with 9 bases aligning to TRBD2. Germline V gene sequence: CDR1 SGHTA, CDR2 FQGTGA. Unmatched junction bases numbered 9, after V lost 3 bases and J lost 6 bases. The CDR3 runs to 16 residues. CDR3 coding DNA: TGTGCCAGCAGCTTCGTCGGACTAGCGAGCTTCAATGAGCAGTTCTTC. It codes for CASSFVGLASFNEQFF.

The chain's CDR3 is CASSSGLAGGTQYF. In DNA form, the CDR3 reads TGCGCCAGCAGCTCAGGACTAGCGGGGGGGACGCAGTACTTC. This chain links TRBV5-1 with TRBJ2-7; 15 bases line up with TRBD2. Per germline, CDR1 SGHRS and CDR2 YFSETQ. The CDR3 covers 14 residues. V lost 3 bases, J lost 9 bases, and 4 bases stayed unmatched.

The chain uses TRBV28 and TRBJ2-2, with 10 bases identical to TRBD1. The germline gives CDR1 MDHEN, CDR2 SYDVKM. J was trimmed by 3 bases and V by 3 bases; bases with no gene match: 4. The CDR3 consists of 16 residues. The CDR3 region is CASSLWDRGYTGELFF. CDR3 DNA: TGTGCCAGCAGTTTGTGGGACAGGGGCTACACCGGGGAGCTGTTTTTT.

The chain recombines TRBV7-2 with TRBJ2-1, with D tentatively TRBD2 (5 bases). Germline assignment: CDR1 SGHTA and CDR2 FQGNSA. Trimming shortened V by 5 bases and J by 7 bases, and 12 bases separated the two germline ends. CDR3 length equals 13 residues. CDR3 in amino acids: CASSPREGNEQFF. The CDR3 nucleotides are TGTGCCAGCAGCCCCCGAGAGGGTAATGAGCAGTTCTTC.

CDR3 DNA sequence: TGCGCCAGCAGCTTGGAAGGGACAGCAGATCAGCCCCAGCATTTT. It is translated as CASSLEGTADQPQHF. The chain combines TRBV5-1 with TRBJ1-5, with 7 positions matching TRBD1. The ends lost 0 bases at V and 5 bases at J; junction bases unmatched: 5. The CDR3 contains 15 residues. Germline CDR1 reads SGHRS; CDR2 reads YFSETQ.

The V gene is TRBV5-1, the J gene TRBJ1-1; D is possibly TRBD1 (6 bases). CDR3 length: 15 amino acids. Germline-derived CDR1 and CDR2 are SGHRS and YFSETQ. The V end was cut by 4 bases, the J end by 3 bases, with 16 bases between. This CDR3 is CASSVSYREHTEAFF. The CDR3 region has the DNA TGCGCCAGCAGCGTTAGTTACAGGGAACACACTGAAGCTTTCTTT. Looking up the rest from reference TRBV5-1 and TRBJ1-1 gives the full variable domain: KAGVTQTPRYLIKTRGQQVTLSCSPISGHRSVSWYQQTPGQGLQFLFEYFSETQRNKGNFPGRFSGRQFSNSRSEMNVSTLELGDSALYLCASSVSYREHTEAFFGQGTRLTVV.

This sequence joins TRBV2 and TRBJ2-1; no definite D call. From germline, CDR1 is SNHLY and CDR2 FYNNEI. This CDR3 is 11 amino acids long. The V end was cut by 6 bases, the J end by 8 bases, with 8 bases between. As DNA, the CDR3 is TGTGCCAGCAGGACTCCGGATGAGCAGTTCTTC. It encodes CASRTPDEQFF.

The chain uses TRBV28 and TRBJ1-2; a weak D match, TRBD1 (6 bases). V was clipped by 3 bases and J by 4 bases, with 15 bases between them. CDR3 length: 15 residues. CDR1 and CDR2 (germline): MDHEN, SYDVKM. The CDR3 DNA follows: TGTGCCAGCAGTTTGGGACCGGGACAATTCTATGGCTACACCTTC. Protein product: CASSLGPGQFYGYTF.

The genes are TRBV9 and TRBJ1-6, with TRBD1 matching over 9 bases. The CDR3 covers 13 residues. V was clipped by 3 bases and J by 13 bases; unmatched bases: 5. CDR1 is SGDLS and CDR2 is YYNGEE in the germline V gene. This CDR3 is CASSANTGGPLHF. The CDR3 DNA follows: TGTGCCAGCAGCGCGAATACAGGGGGCCCCCTCCACTTT.

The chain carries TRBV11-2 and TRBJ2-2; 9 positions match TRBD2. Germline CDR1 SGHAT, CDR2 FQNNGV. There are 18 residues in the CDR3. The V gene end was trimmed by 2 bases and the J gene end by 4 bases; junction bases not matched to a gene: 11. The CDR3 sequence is CASSLRLAGPRGTGELFF. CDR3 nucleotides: TGTGCCAGCAGCTTAAGGCTAGCGGGACCTAGAGGCACCGGGGAGCTGTTTTTT.

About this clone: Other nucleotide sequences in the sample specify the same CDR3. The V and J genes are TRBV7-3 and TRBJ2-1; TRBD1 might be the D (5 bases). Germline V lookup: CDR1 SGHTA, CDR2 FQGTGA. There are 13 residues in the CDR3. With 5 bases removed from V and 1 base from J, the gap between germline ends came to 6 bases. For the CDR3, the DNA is TGTGCCAGCAGCCCAGGGTCCTACAATGAGCAGTTCTTC. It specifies CASSPGSYNEQFF.

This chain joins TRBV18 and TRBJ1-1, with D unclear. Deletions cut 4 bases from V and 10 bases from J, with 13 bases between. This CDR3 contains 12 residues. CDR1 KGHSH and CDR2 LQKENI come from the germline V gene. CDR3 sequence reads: CASSLQSFGAFF. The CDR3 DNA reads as TGTGCCAGCTCACTACAGAGTTTTGGAGCTTTCTTT.

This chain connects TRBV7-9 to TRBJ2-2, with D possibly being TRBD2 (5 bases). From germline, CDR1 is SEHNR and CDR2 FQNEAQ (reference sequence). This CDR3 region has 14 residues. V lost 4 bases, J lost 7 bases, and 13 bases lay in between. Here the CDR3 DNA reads TGTGCCAGCAGCTCCAGCGGCTCCAGCGGGGAGCTGTTTTTT. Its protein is CASSSSGSSGELFF.

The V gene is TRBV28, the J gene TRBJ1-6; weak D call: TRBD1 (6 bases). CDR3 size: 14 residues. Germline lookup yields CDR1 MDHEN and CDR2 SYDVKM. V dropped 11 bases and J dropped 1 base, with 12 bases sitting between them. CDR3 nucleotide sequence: TGTGCCTCAACCAGGGGATCCTATAATTCACCCCTCCACTTT. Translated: CASTRGSYNSPLHF.

The CDR3 coding sequence is TGTGCCAGCAGAATTAAAGTCCCGGGACAGGGACCTGGCACTAACTATGGCTACACCTTC. Its protein is CASRIKVPGQGPGTNYGYTF. The V call is TRBV27, the J call TRBJ1-2; 9 nucleotides align to TRBD1. The CDR3 length is 20 residues. The ends lost 6 bases at V and 0 bases at J; junction bases unmatched: 20. The V gene's germline CDR1 is MNHEY and CDR2 SMNVEV (reference sequence).

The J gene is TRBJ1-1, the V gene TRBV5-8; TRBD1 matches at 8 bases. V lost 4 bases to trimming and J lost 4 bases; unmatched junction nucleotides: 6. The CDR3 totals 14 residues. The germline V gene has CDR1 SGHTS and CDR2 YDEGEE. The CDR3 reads CASSEDRVFTEAFF. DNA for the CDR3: TGTGCCAGCAGCGAGGACAGGGTATTCACTGAAGCTTTCTTT.

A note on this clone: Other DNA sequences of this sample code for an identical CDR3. DNA for the CDR3: TGTGCCAGCAGCTTAGCGGGAGCCGGGGAGCTGTTTTTT. This gives the protein CASSLAGAGELFF. V and J are TRBV7-9 and TRBJ2-2; D perhaps matches TRBD2 (5 bases). Germline V gene lookup returns CDR1 SEHNR and CDR2 FQNEAQ (reference sequence). This CDR3 contains 13 residues. Trimming cost V 0 bases and J 6 bases, with 5 bases left between them.

CDR3 nucleotides: TGTGCCAGCAGCCAAAGCGGAGGAAATCAGCCCCAGCATTTT. It is translated as CASSQSGGNQPQHF. V usage is TRBV3-1 (or the pseudogene TRBV3-2) and J usage is TRBJ1-5; D unresolved. Germline V gene lookup returns CDR1 LGHDT and CDR2 YNNKEL (reference sequence). The ends were cut back, 2 bases at V and 4 bases at J, with 9 bases in the middle. This CDR3 contains 14 residues.

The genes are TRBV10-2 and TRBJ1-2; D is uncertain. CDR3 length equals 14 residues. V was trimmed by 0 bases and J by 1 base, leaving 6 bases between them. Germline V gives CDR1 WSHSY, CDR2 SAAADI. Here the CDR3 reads CASSESSVNYGYTF. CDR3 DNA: TGCGCCAGCAGTGAGTCGTCAGTTAACTATGGCTACACCTTC.